This T cell receptor beta chain appears in the sequencing data of a study of cytomegalovirus exposure and HLA in healthy donors. Study findings and constraints: The classifier reportedly diagnosed cytomegalovirus status with high specificity and sensitivity. Whilst most TCR sequences proved rare, a subset of public TCRs occurred across many donors.

Only a few counts were recorded for this clone. Its antigen is currently unknown. Primers for the PCR totalled 60 Vbeta and 13 Jbeta. Assay: immunoSEQ multiplex PCR; the TCRdb copy retains only in-frame clones and omits some. The sample contains 90,000 to 110,000 clones, 9.5% to 15% of which appear only once. What was sequenced was PBMCs. This clonotype originated in a man between 35 and 55 years old in good health and CMV-seropositive.

CDR3 nucleotides: TGCAGCGCTAAAGAACGGGGATTGGGGACCCAGTACTTC. This gives the protein CSAKERGLGTQYF. The chain employs TRBV29-1 and TRBJ2-5; TRBD2 might be the D (5 bases). Per germline, CDR1 SQVTM and CDR2 ANQGSEA. The CDR3 covers 13 residues. Trimming left V 7 bases short and J 7 bases short, with 19 bases between.